The 30 T cell receptor beta chains in this list originate from one sample, sequenced in a study of T cells in Graves' hyperthyroidism and ophthalmopathy. Researchers amplified the TCR beta CDR3 regions from RNA transcripts. First-round RT-PCR of the TCR CDR3 relied on the HTBI primer set. TCRdb independently ran MiXCR on the multiplex PCR reads; one entry per CDR3 protein. The repertoire holds approximately 870,000 distinct CDR3 sequences, with over 35% as singletons. The sample taken for sequencing was blood. Receptors originate from a young man with Graves' hyperthyroidism.

Here the CDR3 DNA reads TGTGCCAGCAGTACCCGGGGCTACACCTTC. This sequence encodes CASSTRGYTF. The chain employs TRBV2 and TRBJ1-2; D unresolved. Trimming removed 5 bases from V and 8 bases from J, with 6 bases in between. This CDR3 contains 10 residues. The germline CDR1 and CDR2 sequences are SNHLY and FYNNEI.

This clonotype was found a few times. CDR3 in amino acids: CASSNMQGGAEETQYF. The CDR3, as DNA: TGTGCCAGCAGTAATATGCAAGGGGGCGCGGAAGAGACCCAGTACTTC. V is TRBV2 and J is TRBJ2-5; TRBD1 matches at 7 bases. There are 16 residues in the CDR3. CDR1 is SNHLY, CDR2 FYNNEI, per germline. Trimming removed 5 bases from V and 3 bases from J; junction bases left unmatched: 12.

The V gene is TRBV2, the J gene TRBJ1-4; TRBD1 aligns across 9 bases. Trimming took 6 bases from V and 4 from J; bases not matched to a gene: 6. Germline lookup yields CDR1 SNHLY and CDR2 FYNNEI. The CDR3 runs to 15 residues. The CDR3 here is CASSTTGGLNEKLFF. CDR3 sequence (DNA): TGTGCCAGCAGCACCACAGGGGGCCTTAATGAAAAACTGTTTTTT.

The chain uses TRBV7-9 and TRBJ2-1; TRBD1 matches 7 bases. V dropped 4 bases and J dropped 6; count of bases not matched to a gene: 0. CDR1 is SEHNR, CDR2 FQNEAQ, per germline (reference sequence). The CDR3 runs to 12 residues. This CDR3 reads CASSYRGNEQFF. The CDR3, as DNA: TGTGCCAGCAGCTACAGGGGCAATGAGCAGTTCTTC.

This clonotype was picked up many times. V usage is TRBV20-1 and J usage is TRBJ1-1; possibly TRBD1 for D (5 bases). There are 16 residues in the CDR3. Germline assignment: CDR1 DFQATT and CDR2 SNEGSKA (reference sequence). With 1 base removed from V and 7 bases from J, the gap between germline ends came to 22 bases. Written as DNA, the CDR3 is TGCAGTGCTAGAGCGTCGCCAGGGTCCCCGACGCGTGAAGCTTTCTTT. This encodes CSARASPGSPTREAFF.

This clonotype was seen repeatedly, ten times or more. The chain uses TRBV2 and TRBJ2-6; D is uncertain. The CDR3 sequence is 14 residues long. The germline gives CDR1 SNHLY, CDR2 FYNNEI. V was pared by 7 bases and J by 2 bases, with 9 bases between. CDR3 bases: TGTGCCAGCAATAGAAGGGCTGGGGCCAACGTCCTGACTTTC. Residues: CASNRRAGANVLTF.

This clonotype was found many times. The chain combines TRBV5-5 with TRBJ1-2; D is possibly TRBD1 (5 bases). Trimming pared 3 bases from V and 7 bases from J, leaving 16 bases between. This CDR3 comprises 14 residues. Germline V gene data show CDR1 as SGHKS and CDR2 as YYEKEE (reference sequence). The CDR3 DNA reads as TGTGCCAGCAGCTCCATGACAGCGGCGGGTGGCTACACCTTC. Amino acid sequence: CASSSMTAAGGYTF.

This clonotype has just a few counts. The gene calls are TRBV9 and TRBJ1-1; TRBD1 is a possible D gene (5 bases). V was shortened by 4 bases and J by 0 bases, with 16 bases between the two germline ends. Germline V lookup: CDR1 SGDLS, CDR2 YYNGEE. This CDR3 is 16 amino acids long. The CDR3 here is CASSQDLGVMNTEAFF. The CDR3 DNA is TGTGCCAGCAGCCAAGATTTGGGGGTTATGAACACTGAAGCTTTCTTT.

This clonotype came up a few times. V gene TRBV6-1 combines with J gene TRBJ1-4; D is possibly TRBD1 (5 bases). Per the germline V gene, CDR1 is MNHNS and CDR2 is SASEGT. The CDR3 spans 17 residues. The V end was cut by 4 bases, the J end by 0 bases, with 15 bases between. The CDR3 protein is CASSAPGPTATNEKLFF. In nucleotides, the CDR3 is TGTGCCAGCAGTGCGCCGGGACCGACAGCAACTAATGAAAAACTGTTTTTT.

The chain combines TRBV19 with TRBJ1-2; 7 nucleotides match TRBD1. Unmatched junction bases numbered 6, after V lost 5 bases and J lost 0 bases. Germline assignment: CDR1 LNHDA and CDR2 SQIVND (reference sequence). The CDR3 extends over 15 amino acids. The CDR3 sequence: CASSPLGQPNYGYTF. The CDR3 nucleotides read TGTGCCAGTAGTCCTTTGGGACAGCCTAACTATGGCTACACCTTC.

This clonotype was counted many times. The rearrangement joins TRBV29-1 to TRBJ1-3; 10 bases are a match to TRBD1. The length of the CDR3 is 13 residues. Germline V gene sequence: CDR1 SQVTM, CDR2 ANQGSEA. With 7 bases clipped from V and 7 bases from J, the junction kept 7 bases outside the gene matches. The CDR3 region has the DNA TGCAGCGCCGAGAGGGACAGGGGTAACACCATATATTTT. Its translation is CSAERDRGNTIYF.

In nucleotides, the CDR3 is TGTGCCAGCAGTTACTCCAGGGTATCCGGACAGCCCCAGCATTTT. Translating gives CASSYSRVSGQPQHF. The V and J genes are TRBV6-5 and TRBJ1-5; D may be TRBD1 (5 bases). CDR3 size: 15 residues. Trimming took 0 bases from V and 7 from J, leaving 13 bases between them. Germline V gives CDR1 MNHEY, CDR2 SVGAGI.

The chain has TRBV7-6 and TRBJ2-7, with TRBD2 matching over 9 bases. Germline CDR1 is SGHVS and CDR2 is FNYEAQ. V was pared by 5 bases and J by 2 bases, with 7 bases of the junction left unmatched. CDR3 length equals 15 residues. The CDR3 protein is CASSHGLASPYEQYF. The DNA of the CDR3 is TGTGCCAGCAGCCACGGACTAGCGTCCCCCTACGAGCAGTACTTC. Combining the CDR3 with reference TRBV7-6 and TRBJ2-7 gives the whole variable domain GAGVSQSPRYKVTKRGQDVALRCDPISGHVSLYWYRQALGQGPEFLTYFNYEAQQDKSGLPNDRFSAERPEGSISTLTIQRTEQRDSAMYRCASSHGLASPYEQYFGPGTRLTVT.

This clonotype came up a few times. V and J are TRBV4-2 and TRBJ2-7; the match to TRBD1 covers 8 bases. The length of the CDR3 is 15 residues. V shed 1 base, J shed 1 base, and the junction held 3 bases outside the gene matches. Per the germline V gene, CDR1 is LGHNA and CDR2 is YNFKEQ. The CDR3 coding sequence is TGTGCCAGCAGCCAAGGGACAGGGTCGTCCTACGAGCAGTACTTC. Protein product: CASSQGTGSSYEQYF.

This clonotype was seen more than once but under ten times. The chain is built from TRBV20-1 and TRBJ2-7, with 9 bases that match TRBD1. CDR1 is DFQATT, CDR2 SNEGSKA, per germline (reference sequence). The CDR3 contains 14 residues. Trimming took 1 base from V and 5 from J; bases not matched to a gene: 6. DNA for the CDR3: TGCAGTGCTAGAGGTGACAGGGGGGTGAACGAGCAGTACTTC. It yields the protein CSARGDRGVNEQYF.

There are many counts of this clonotype. Relative to the germline gene, one junction end is altered; a read error may explain this. The chain is built from TRBV4-1 and TRBJ2-5, with D unresolved. CDR1 is MGHRA and CDR2 is YSYEKL in the germline V gene. This CDR3 is built from 13 residues. The CDR3 nucleotides read TGTGCCAGCAGTCAAGGGTTCCAGGAGACCCAGTACTTC. It translates to CASSQGFQETQYF.

This clonotype was observed many times. CDR3 residues: CASSFRDAQPQHF. The DNA for the CDR3 is TGTGCCAGCAGCTTCAGGGACGCCCAGCCCCAGCATTTT. The gene calls are TRBV5-6 and TRBJ1-5; possible D gene TRBD1, 5 bases. V was trimmed by 2 bases and J by 7 bases, leaving 10 bases between them. Germline V gene lookup returns CDR1 SGHDT and CDR2 YYEEEE. CDR3 length: 13 amino acids.

Points on this clonotype: A junction end diverges from the germline sequence, so it may reflect a read error. The CDR3 coding sequence is TGTGCCAGCAGTCCCGGCACTAGCGGCTACGAGAAGTACTTC. This sequence encodes CASSPGTSGYEKYF. The rearrangement uses TRBV24-1 and TRBJ2-7, with 8 positions matching TRBD2. The CDR3 loop spans 14 amino acids. Germline CDR1 and CDR2: KGHDR and SFDVKD.

The chain joins TRBV7-2 to TRBJ2-7, with D maybe TRBD2 (7 bases). The CDR3 spans 13 residues. In germline, CDR1 is SGHTA, CDR2 FQGNSA. Trimming shortened V by 8 bases and J by 3 bases, and 14 bases separated the two germline ends. The CDR3 loop reads CASLAGAHYEQYF. CDR3 nucleotide sequence: TGTGCCAGCCTTGCGGGGGCCCACTACGAGCAGTACTTC. Complete variable domain (other parts from reference TRBV7-2 and TRBJ2-7): GAGVSQSPSNKVTEKGKDVELRCDPISGHTALYWYRQSLGQGLEFLIYFQGNSAPDKSGLPSDRFSAERTGGSVSTLTIQRTQQEDSAVYLCASLAGAHYEQYFGPGTRLTVT.

This clonotype was seen only once. One junction end does not reproduce the germline sequence, and a read error may be involved. The V call is TRBV19, the J call TRBJ2-2; tentatively, D is TRBD2 (6 bases). The germline CDR1 and CDR2 sequences are LNHDA and SQIVND (reference sequence). The CDR3 totals 12 residues. CDR3 region: CAGTGGLPARIF. The CDR3 nucleotides read TGTGCCGGTACCGGGGGACTCCCAGCGAGGATTTTT.

The chain combines TRBV7-2 with TRBJ1-6; 7 bases match TRBD1. Losses at the gene ends were 1 base for V and 9 bases for J; bases not matched to a gene: 9. CDR1 is SGHTA, CDR2 FQGNSA, per germline. CDR3 length: 16 amino acids. The CDR3 protein is CASSLDAGGKGSPLHF. The CDR3, as DNA: TGTGCCAGCAGCTTAGATGCAGGGGGAAAGGGTTCACCCCTCCACTTT.

This clonotype was detected ten times or more. V is TRBV7-2 and J is TRBJ2-7; TRBD2 aligns across 8 bases. Trimming took 1 base from V and 6 from J; bases not matched to a gene: 5. Germline-derived CDR1 and CDR2 are SGHTA and FQGNSA. The CDR3 totals 14 residues. The CDR3 here is CASSLDGRAIEQYF. For the CDR3, the DNA is TGTGCCAGCAGCTTAGACGGGAGGGCCATCGAGCAGTACTTC. The variable domain in full, with the rest retrieved from reference TRBV7-2 and TRBJ2-7, is GAGVSQSPSNKVTEKGKDVELRCDPISGHTALYWYRQSLGQGLEFLIYFQGNSAPDKSGLPSDRFSAERTGGSVSTLTIQRTQQEDSAVYLCASSLDGRAIEQYFGPGTRLTVT.

At least ten counts were recorded for this clonotype. The chain recombines TRBV2 with TRBJ1-4; maybe TRBD1 (5 bases). V dropped 4 bases and J dropped 8 bases, with 14 bases sitting between them. CDR3 length equals 14 residues. Looked up from germline, CDR1 is SNHLY and CDR2 is FYNNEI. The CDR3 region is CASSVEAWDEKLFF. CDR3 coding DNA: TGTGCCAGCAGTGTGGAGGCTTGGGACGAAAAACTGTTTTTT.

This clonotype was recorded many times. The V gene is TRBV2, the J gene TRBJ1-6; D not certain. Germline CDR1 SNHLY, CDR2 FYNNEI. Trimming took off 3 bases at V and 2 bases at J, with 5 bases between the two ends. The CDR3 is 14 residues long. The CDR3 nucleotides are TGTGCCAGCAGTGAGAAGGCCTATAATTCACCCCTCCACTTT. Protein product: CASSEKAYNSPLHF. The full variable domain, completed using reference TRBV2 and TRBJ1-6, is EPEVTQTPSHQVTQMGQEVILRCVPISNHLYFYWYRQILGQKVEFLVSFYNNEISEKSEIFDDQFSVERPDGSNFTLKIRSTKLEDSAMYFCASSEKAYNSPLHFGNGTRLTVT.

This clonotype was recorded only once. This chain uses TRBV4-2 with TRBJ1-2; D call uncertain. V was pared by 3 bases and J by 2 bases, with 4 bases between. Germline CDR1 LGHNA, CDR2 YNFKEQ. The CDR3 is 12 amino acids. The CDR3, as DNA: TGTGCCAGCAGCCATGTCAACTATGGCTACACCTTC. Translated, it gives CASSHVNYGYTF.

This clonotype showed up many times. This chain links TRBV19 with TRBJ1-2; possibly TRBD1 for D (5 bases). Germline assignment: CDR1 LNHDA and CDR2 SQIVND (reference sequence). V was cut by 11 bases and J by 9 bases, with 22 bases left in between. This CDR3 is 13 amino acids long. The CDR3 sequence: CACLDSRAISYTF. The CDR3 DNA reads as TGTGCCTGCTTAGACAGCCGCGCGATCAGCTACACCTTC.

The chain joins TRBV6-1 to TRBJ2-7; no clear D. V lost 5 bases, J lost 3 bases, and 20 bases lay in between. The CDR3 length is 16 residues. Per germline, CDR1 MNHNS and CDR2 SASEGT. The CDR3 region has the DNA TGTGCCAGCAGTCCTGAAGTCATAGGTGAAGTCTACGAGCAGTACTTC. This sequence encodes CASSPEVIGEVYEQYF.

This clonotype was seen many times. The chain has TRBV7-8 and TRBJ2-7; 9 nucleotides agree with TRBD1. With 6 bases clipped from V and 2 bases from J, the junction kept 8 bases outside the gene matches. Germline assignment: CDR1 SGHVS and CDR2 FQNEAQ. This CDR3 is 15 amino acids long. The CDR3 nucleotides read TGTGCCAGCAGAGGCCCGGGACAGGGAACCTACGAGCAGTACTTC. Protein sequence: CASRGPGQGTYEQYF.

CDR3 bases: TGCAGTGCAACCGGGACAGGGGTCTTGAATGAAAAACTGTTTTTT. Translated, it gives CSATGTGVLNEKLFF. The V call is TRBV20-1, the J call TRBJ1-4; 10 nucleotides line up with TRBD1. The CDR3 consists of 15 residues. Trimming took 6 bases from V and 5 from J; bases not matched to a gene: 9. The germline V gene encodes CDR1 DFQATT and CDR2 SNEGSKA (reference sequence).

The chain links TRBV4-3 to TRBJ2-7, with D tentatively TRBD2 (5 bases). V was trimmed by 4 bases and J by 7 bases, leaving 14 bases between them. CDR1 is LGHNA and CDR2 is YSLEER in the germline V gene. The CDR3 is 13 amino acids. The CDR3 region is CASSPTGGLEQYF. In DNA, the CDR3 is TGCGCCAGCAGCCCCACGGGCGGGCTGGAGCAGTACTTC.